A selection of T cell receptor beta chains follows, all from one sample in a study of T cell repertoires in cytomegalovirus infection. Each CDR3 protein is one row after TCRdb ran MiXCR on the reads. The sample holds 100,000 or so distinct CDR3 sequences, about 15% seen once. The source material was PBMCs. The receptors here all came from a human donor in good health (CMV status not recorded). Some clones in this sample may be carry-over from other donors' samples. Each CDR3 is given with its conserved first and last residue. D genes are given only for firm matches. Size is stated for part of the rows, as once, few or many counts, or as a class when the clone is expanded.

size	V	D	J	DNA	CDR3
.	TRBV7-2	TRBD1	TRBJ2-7	TGTGCCAGCAGCGTGGACAGGGTTTACGAGCAGTACTTC	CASSVDRVYEQYF
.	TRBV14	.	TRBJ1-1	TGTGCCAGCAGCCAAGGATTAATTACTGAAGCTTTCTTT	CASSQGLITEAFF
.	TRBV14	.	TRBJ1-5	TGTGCCAGCAGCCAAGATACTCGGGAAGGACGGGTGTTTCAGCCCCAGCATTTT	CASSQDTREGRVFQPQHF
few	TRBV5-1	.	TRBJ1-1	TGCGCCAGCAGCTTGGAAACCAGAGCTCTAAACACTGAAGCTTTCTTT	CASSLETRALNTEAFF
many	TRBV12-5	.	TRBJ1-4	TGTGCTAGTGGTTTGGCGAAAAGGGGAAAACTGTTTTTT	CASGLAKRGKLFF
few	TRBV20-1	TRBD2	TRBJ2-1	TGCAGTGCCAATACTCCGGGACTAGCTTCGGGTGAGCAGTTCTTC	CSANTPGLASGEQFF
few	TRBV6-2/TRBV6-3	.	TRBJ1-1	TGTGCCAGCAGTTATGGGGAAACCATGAACACTGAAGCTTTCTTT	CASSYGETMNTEAFF
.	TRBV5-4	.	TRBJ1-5	TGTGCCAGCAGAGGTACCGGGACCACTCCAGATACGCAGCATTTT	CASRGTGTTPDTQHF
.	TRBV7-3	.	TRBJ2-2	TGTGCCAGCAGTCCCCAGGTTTTCGCGAACACCGGGGAGCTGTTTTTT	CASSPQVFANTGELFF
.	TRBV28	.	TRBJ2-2	TGTGCCAGCAGTATTCAGACCGGGGAGCTGTTTTTT	CASSIQTGELFF
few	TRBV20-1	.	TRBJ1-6	TGCAGTGCTAGGGGAAGTAATTCACCCCTCCACTTT	CSARGSNSPLHF
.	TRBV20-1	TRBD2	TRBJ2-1	TGCAGTGCTATGGGGCTAGCGGGGGACAATGAGCAGTTCTTC	CSAMGLAGDNEQFF
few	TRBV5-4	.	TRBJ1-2	TGTGCCAGCAGCGCGACCCTTCGGGGGGTCGGTGGCTACACCTTC	CASSATLRGVGGYTF
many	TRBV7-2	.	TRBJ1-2	TGTGCCAGCAGCTTAGCCCGCGGGGACTATGGCTACACCTTC	CASSLARGDYGYTF
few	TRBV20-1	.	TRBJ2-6	TGCAGTGCTAGAGCAGGGTCTGGGGCCAACGTCCTGACTTTC	CSARAGSGANVLTF
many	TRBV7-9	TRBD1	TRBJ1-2	TGTGCCAGCAGCTCGCTCGACAGGGGAAACTATGGCTACACCTTC	CASSSLDRGNYGYTF
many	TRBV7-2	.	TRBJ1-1	TGTGCCAGCAGCTTACCTGCTTCCGTATCGGCCACTGAAGCTTTCTTT	CASSLPASVSATEAFF
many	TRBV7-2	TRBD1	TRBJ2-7	TGTGCCAGCAGCTCGCAGACAGGGGGTGGCGAGCAGTACTTC	CASSSQTGGGEQYF
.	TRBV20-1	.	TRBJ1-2	TGCAGTGCTAGAATAGAGGACAACTATGGCTACACCTTC	CSARIEDNYGYTF
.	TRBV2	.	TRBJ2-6	TGTGCCAGCAGTGAGGGTGGTAGCGGGGCCAACGTCCTGACTTTC	CASSEGGSGANVLTF
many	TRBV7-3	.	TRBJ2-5	TGTGCCAGCAGCTCCCCTCTAGTGTACAGAGAGACCCAGTACTTC	CASSSPLVYRETQYF
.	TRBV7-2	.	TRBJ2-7	TGTGCCAGCAGCTTAGAACAGGACGGCGAGCAGTACTTC	CASSLEQDGEQYF
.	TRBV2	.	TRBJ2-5	TGTGCCAGCAAGATAGGCTCCCTCCAAGAGACCCAGTACTTC	CASKIGSLQETQYF
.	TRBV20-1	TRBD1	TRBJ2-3	TGCAGTGAACACCCAGGGGGCTGGACAGATACGCAGTATTTT	CSEHPGGWTDTQYF
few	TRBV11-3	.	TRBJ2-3	TGTGCCAGCAGCTTAGACCCCCGGGGTACGCAGTATTTT	CASSLDPRGTQYF
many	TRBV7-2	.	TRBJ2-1	TGTGCCAGCAGCTTAGGGCGAGCTGGGTACAATGAGCAGTTCTTC	CASSLGRAGYNEQFF
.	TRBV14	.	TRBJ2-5	TGTGCCAGCAGCCGGGACTGGAAAGAGACCCAGTACTTC	CASSRDWKETQYF
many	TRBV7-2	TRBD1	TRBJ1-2	TGTGCCAGCAGCTTGTACCTAGGGGGCGACTATGGCTACACCTTC	CASSLYLGGDYGYTF
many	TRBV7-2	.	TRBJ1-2	TGTGCCAGCAGCTTAGTGTACGGGATTGGTCGCTATGGCTACACCTTC	CASSLVYGIGRYGYTF
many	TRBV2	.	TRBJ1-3	TGTGCCAGCAGTTTTGGAAACACCATATATTTT	CASSFGNTIYF
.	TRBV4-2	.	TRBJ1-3	TGTGCCAGCAGCCACGAGGGTTCAATCCGGGGAAACACCATATATTTT	CASSHEGSIRGNTIYF
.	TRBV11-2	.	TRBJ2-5	TGTGCCAGCAGCTATAATCGGGGCCAAGAGACCCAGTACTTC	CASSYNRGQETQYF
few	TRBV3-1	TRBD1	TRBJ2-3	TGTGCCAGTGCTCTACAGGGGCGCACAGATACGCAGTATTTT	CASALQGRTDTQYF
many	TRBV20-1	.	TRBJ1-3	TGCAGTGCTCCCCAACACTCTGGAAACACCATATATTTT	CSAPQHSGNTIYF
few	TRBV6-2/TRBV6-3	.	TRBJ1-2	TGTGCCAGCAGTTACGAAGGGGCCAGTGGCTACACCTTC	CASSYEGASGYTF
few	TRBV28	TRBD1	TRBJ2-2	TGTGCCAGCAGGGGGACAGGGGACGGGAACACCGGGGAGCTGTTTTTT	CASRGTGDGNTGELFF
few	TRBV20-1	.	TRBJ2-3	TGCAGTGCTAGAGCCGGCGTTGGCACAGATACGCAGTATTTT	CSARAGVGTDTQYF